Below, one T cell receptor (beta chain) is given with its context. Time point indicated: newly diagnosed GD, antithyroid drugs for less than 3 months. PBMCs were the source of the RNA used for TCR sequencing. The TCR beta library used iRepertoire HTBI primers with Arm-PCR amplification of CDR3. As handled by the study authors: The study identified 55 to 80 TRBV and some 15 TRBJ segments across samples. TCRdb fed the multiplex PCR reads into MiXCR, producing one record per CDR3 protein. TCRdb's processing, not the authors', yielded these V and J calls. The sample holds approximately 490,000 distinct CDR3 sequences, roughly 15% seen once. This entry comes from a study of regulatory T cells in long-lasting Graves disease. CDR1 and CDR2 (germline): DFQATT, SNEGSKA (reference sequence). J was trimmed by 9 bases and V by 6 bases; bases with no gene match: 13. The CDR3 contains 14 residues. A further study also used this sample, focusing on T cells in Graves' hyperthyroidism and ophthalmopathy.

The receptor's source is a man aged 35 to 55 with Graves disease. The material sequenced was peripheral blood mononuclear cells (PBMCs), taken at new diagnosis, from a patient treated with antithyroid drugs. The V call is TRBV20-1, the J call TRBJ2-1; 8 positions agree with TRBD2. The CDR3 nucleotides are TGCAGTGCGCCGCAGCGGGAGTTAAGTATTGAGCAGTTCTTC. Its translation: CSAPQRELSIEQFF.